These 25 T cell receptor beta chains were sequenced from one sample in a study of CD8 T cells in ankylosing spondylitis. From the 5' RACE reads, TCRdb called clonotypes with MiXCR, one entry per CDR3 protein. Of 230,000 or so distinct CDR3 sequences in the sample, more than 20% are singletons; the top ten hold about 0.6%. What was sequenced was blood, either unsorted or a sorted T cell fraction (not recorded which). All receptors derive from a male donor with ankylosing spondylitis or in good health (not recorded which).

This clonotype was counted many times. The gene calls are TRBV4-2 and TRBJ2-3; tentatively, D is TRBD2 (6 bases). This CDR3 is built from 16 residues. The germline V gene encodes CDR1 LGHNA and CDR2 YNFKEQ. V was clipped by 1 base and J by 1 base, with 12 bases between them. Written as DNA, the CDR3 is TGTGCCAGCAGCCAAGGACGGAAGCGGGGCACAGATACGCAGTATTTT. This gives the protein CASSQGRKRGTDTQYF.

This chain links TRBV12-3 or TRBV12-4 with TRBJ2-3; the D gene is possibly TRBD2 (7 bases). This CDR3 has 15 residues. Trimming removed 2 bases at V and 4 bases at J, with 13 bases between. This CDR3 is CASSLLGGRADTQYF. For the CDR3, the DNA is TGTGCCAGCAGTTTATTGGGGGGGCGGGCAGATACGCAGTATTTT.

V is TRBV20-1 and J is TRBJ2-7, with unresolved D. With 2 bases removed from V and 3 bases from J, the gap between germline ends came to 14 bases. This CDR3 has 14 amino acids. The V gene's germline CDR1 is DFQATT and CDR2 SNEGSKA (reference sequence). The CDR3 spells CSARLPHSVYEQYF. The DNA for the CDR3 is TGCAGTGCTAGACTCCCACACAGCGTCTACGAGCAGTACTTC.

This clonotype was seen more than once but under ten times. The genes are TRBV7-9 and TRBJ2-1, with 9 bases aligning to TRBD2. The V gene's germline CDR1 is SEHNR and CDR2 FQNEAQ (reference sequence). The CDR3 sequence is 15 residues long. V lost 4 bases, J lost 9 bases, and 10 bases stayed unmatched. CDR3 sequence reads: CASSSGLARIAEQFF. CDR3 coding DNA: TGTGCCAGCAGCTCTGGACTAGCGCGGATCGCTGAGCAGTTCTTC.

This clonotype was observed at least ten times. V and J are TRBV6-5 and TRBJ1-2, with a possible D match to TRBD1 (5 bases). With 6 bases removed from V and 2 bases from J, the gap between germline ends came to 7 bases. The CDR3 is made up of 12 amino acids. Germline CDR1 MNHEY, CDR2 SVGAGI. CDR3 protein: CASREGNYGYTF. Written as DNA, the CDR3 is TGTGCCAGCAGGGAGGGGAACTATGGCTACACCTTC.

This clonotype was counted at least ten times. The CDR3 DNA reads as TGTGCCAGCAGTAAAGTAGGGAAGTCCTACAATGAGCAGTTCTTC. This codes for CASSKVGKSYNEQFF. The V gene is TRBV27, the J gene TRBJ2-1; D not resolved. V was clipped by 5 bases and J by 1 base, with 12 bases between them. The CDR3 is 15 residues long. Germline-derived CDR1 and CDR2 are MNHEY and SMNVEV (reference sequence).

This clonotype has ten or more counts. CDR3 region: CSAEGGGYEQYF. For the CDR3, the DNA is TGCAGCGCAGAAGGGGGCGGCTACGAGCAGTACTTC. The chain carries TRBV29-1 and TRBJ2-7, with TRBD1 matching over 7 bases. CDR3 length: 12 amino acids. In germline, CDR1 is SQVTM, CDR2 ANQGSEA. V was clipped by 7 bases and J by 3 bases; unmatched bases: 6.

V and J are TRBV10-2 and TRBJ2-5, with D unresolved. The CDR3 runs to 11 residues. The ends were cut back, 2 bases at V and 8 bases at J, with 6 bases in the middle. Germline CDR1 and CDR2: WSHSY and SAAADI. The CDR3 DNA follows: TGCGCCAGCAGTGAGCTGGGAACCCAGTACTTC. Encoded protein: CASSELGTQYF.

This clonotype was picked up a small number of times. This chain links TRBV20-1 with TRBJ2-5, with TRBD2 as a possible D gene (7 bases). Germline loops: CDR1 DFQATT, CDR2 SNEGSKA (reference sequence). This CDR3 comprises 15 residues. Trimming removed 2 bases from V and 5 bases from J, with 18 bases in between. The CDR3 DNA reads as TGCAGTGCTAGAACGACGGGGGGCATGCGGGAGACCCAGTACTTC. It translates to CSARTTGGMRETQYF.

This clonotype was found many times. The J gene is TRBJ2-7, the V gene TRBV20-1, with 14 bases lining up with TRBD2. Trimming cost V 3 bases and J 2 bases; bases outside gene matches: 3. This CDR3 is built from 15 residues. Per the germline V gene, CDR1 is DFQATT and CDR2 is SNEGSKA (reference sequence). CDR3 loop: CSASGTSGGTYEQYF. For the CDR3, the DNA is TGCAGTGCTAGCGGGACTAGCGGGGGAACCTACGAGCAGTACTTC.

This clonotype appeared many times. This sequence joins TRBV12-3 or TRBV12-4 and TRBJ1-1; D possibly corresponds to TRBD1 (5 bases). The V end was cut by 7 bases, the J end by 1 base, with 10 bases between. There are 13 residues in the CDR3. The CDR3 sequence is CASNRGGNTEAFF. DNA of the CDR3: TGTGCCAGCAATCGGGGCGGGAACACTGAAGCTTTCTTT.

This clonotype was counted between two and nine times. The genes are TRBV7-9 and TRBJ2-1; 9 nucleotides match TRBD2. V dropped 5 bases and J dropped 13; count of bases not matched to a gene: 6. Germline V gene lookup returns CDR1 SEHNR and CDR2 FQNEAQ (reference sequence). CDR3 length: 12 residues. CDR3 in amino acids: CASSPAGGPQFF. The CDR3 DNA follows: TGTGCCAGCAGCCCCGCGGGGGGGCCTCAGTTCTTC.

There are many counts of this clonotype. The rearrangement joins TRBV6-2 or TRBV6-3 to TRBJ2-2; D not certain. Trimming removed 5 bases at V and 3 bases at J, with 10 bases between. This CDR3 comprises 14 residues. From germline, CDR1 is MNHEY and CDR2 SVGEGT. The CDR3 protein is CASSLRLYTGELFF. The CDR3 DNA sequence: TGTGCCAGCAGTCTCCGACTGTACACCGGGGAGCTGTTTTTT.

The chain employs TRBV27 and TRBJ2-1, with a weak D call TRBD2 (6 bases). V gave up 5 bases and J gave up 7 bases, with 18 bases separating them. The CDR3 is 15 amino acids. Germline V gene data show CDR1 as MNHEY and CDR2 as SMNVEV (reference sequence). CDR3 sequence: CASSRGWGGENEQFF. Written as DNA, the CDR3 is TGTGCCAGCAGTCGAGGGTGGGGCGGGGAGAATGAGCAGTTCTTC.

The chain links TRBV12-3 or TRBV12-4 to TRBJ1-1; D is unresolved. The germline V and J ends were trimmed by 3 bases and 1 base, with 6 bases remaining between them. This CDR3 region has 13 residues. CDR3 coding DNA: TGTGCCAGCAGTTTCGTCTCGAACACTGAAGCTTTCTTT. It specifies CASSFVSNTEAFF.

This clonotype was seen only a few times. The chain has TRBV18 and TRBJ2-4; 7 positions agree with TRBD2. V shed 6 bases and J 8 bases; nucleotides not matched to a gene: 13. The CDR3 contains 15 residues. Germline CDR1 and CDR2: KGHSH and LQKENI. CDR3 in DNA: TGTGCCAGCTCCCCGACATGGGGGGGTAGAGACATTCAGTACTTC. Amino acids: CASSPTWGGRDIQYF.

The V call is TRBV6-1, the J call TRBJ2-7, with TRBD1 matching 9 bases. Trimming took 6 bases from V and 7 from J; bases not matched to a gene: 13. Germline V CDR1 and CDR2: MNHNS, SASEGT. The CDR3 extends over 15 amino acids. The CDR3 coding sequence is TGTGCCAGCAGCCGTACCGGGACAGGGATTCGGGAGCAGTACTTC. As protein: CASSRTGTGIREQYF.

This clonotype turned up a few times. This chain links TRBV20-1 with TRBJ2-5, with unresolved D. Germline V gives CDR1 DFQATT, CDR2 SNEGSKA (reference sequence). V lost 2 bases to trimming and J lost 4 bases, with 20 bases between them. This CDR3 is 16 amino acids long. CDR3 DNA: TGCAGTGCTAGATCCCCGGGCGGTAGCAGTCCAGAGACCCAGTACTTC. Protein: CSARSPGGSSPETQYF.

The J gene is TRBJ2-1, the V gene TRBV11-2, with 8 bases fitting TRBD1. V dropped 5 bases and J dropped 5; count of bases not matched to a gene: 14. The CDR3 sequence is 17 residues long. CDR1 and CDR2 from the germline V gene are SGHAT and FQNNGV. For the CDR3, the DNA is TGTGCCAGCAGCCCAGGACCCCGGGACAGGACCAACAATGAGCAGTTCTTC. Amino acids: CASSPGPRDRTNNEQFF.

The chain employs TRBV12-1 and TRBJ2-1; the tabulated D call, TRBD1, remains unverified against the DNA. TRBV12-1 is recorded as a pseudogene. The CDR3 runs to 17 residues. CDR3 bases: TGTGCCATCAGCCCTGTACCGGGGGGAGTCGCCTACAATGAGCAGTTCTTC. This gives the protein CAISPVPGGVAYNEQFF.

This clonotype came up a few times. V gene TRBV2 combines with J gene TRBJ2-3; D is unresolved. The CDR3 loop spans 12 amino acids. Germline values: CDR1 SNHLY, CDR2 FYNNEI. The V and J ends lost 3 bases and 10 bases respectively, with 11 bases between them. The CDR3: CASSDWVGAQYF. CDR3 bases: TGTGCCAGCAGTGACTGGGTGGGTGCGCAGTATTTT.

The chain joins TRBV10-3 to TRBJ2-1; tentative D call: TRBD1 (5 bases). The CDR3 consists of 11 residues. V lost 10 bases to trimming and J lost 7 bases, with 11 bases between them. The V gene's germline CDR1 is ENHRY and CDR2 SYGVKD. The CDR3 bases are TGTGCCACCCAGGGTTGGAATGAGCAGTTCTTC. It specifies CATQGWNEQFF.

This clonotype was counted at least ten times. V gene TRBV3-1 combines with J gene TRBJ2-3, with 14 bases aligning to TRBD2. The CDR3 is 15 residues long. Germline V gene data show CDR1 as LGHDT and CDR2 as YNNKEL (reference sequence). V gave up 4 bases and J gave up 9 bases; unmatched junction bases: 6. In nucleotides, the CDR3 is TGTGCCAGCAGCCGACTAGCGGGGGGGAGAGACACGCAGTATTTT. It yields the protein CASSRLAGGRDTQYF.

V is TRBV15 and J is TRBJ2-1, with 7 bases aligning to TRBD2. From germline, CDR1 is LNHNV and CDR2 YYDKDF (reference sequence). The ends lost 3 bases at V and 6 bases at J; junction bases unmatched: 8. CDR3 length equals 15 residues. CDR3 amino acids: CATSRVAGEINEQFF. The CDR3 DNA reads as TGTGCCACCAGCAGGGTGGCGGGGGAGATCAATGAGCAGTTCTTC.

This clonotype was seen a handful of times. The CDR3 spells CASSLWVRETQYF. CDR3 DNA sequence: TGTGCCAGCAGTTTATGGGTGAGAGAGACCCAGTACTTC. This chain joins TRBV12-3 or TRBV12-4 and TRBJ2-5; D gene ambiguous. There are 13 residues in the CDR3. V was pared by 2 bases and J by 4 bases, with 8 bases between.